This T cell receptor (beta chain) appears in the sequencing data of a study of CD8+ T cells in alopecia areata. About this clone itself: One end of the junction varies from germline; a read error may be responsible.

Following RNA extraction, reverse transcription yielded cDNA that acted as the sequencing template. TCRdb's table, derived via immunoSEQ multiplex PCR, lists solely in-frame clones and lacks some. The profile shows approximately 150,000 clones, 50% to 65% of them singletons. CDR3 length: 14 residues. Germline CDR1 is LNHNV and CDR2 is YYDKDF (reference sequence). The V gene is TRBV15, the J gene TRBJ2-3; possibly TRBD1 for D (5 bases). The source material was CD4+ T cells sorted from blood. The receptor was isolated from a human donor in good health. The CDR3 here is CATSPSQGTDTQYF. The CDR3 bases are TGTGCCACCAGCCCATCCCAGGGCACGGATACGCAGTATTTT. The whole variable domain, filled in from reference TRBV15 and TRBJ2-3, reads DAMVIQNPRYQVTQFGKPVTLSCSQTLNHNVMYWYQQKSSQAPKLLFHYYDKDFNNEADTPDNFQSRRPNTSFCFLDIRSPGLGDTAMYLCATSPSQGTDTQYFGPGTRLTVL.